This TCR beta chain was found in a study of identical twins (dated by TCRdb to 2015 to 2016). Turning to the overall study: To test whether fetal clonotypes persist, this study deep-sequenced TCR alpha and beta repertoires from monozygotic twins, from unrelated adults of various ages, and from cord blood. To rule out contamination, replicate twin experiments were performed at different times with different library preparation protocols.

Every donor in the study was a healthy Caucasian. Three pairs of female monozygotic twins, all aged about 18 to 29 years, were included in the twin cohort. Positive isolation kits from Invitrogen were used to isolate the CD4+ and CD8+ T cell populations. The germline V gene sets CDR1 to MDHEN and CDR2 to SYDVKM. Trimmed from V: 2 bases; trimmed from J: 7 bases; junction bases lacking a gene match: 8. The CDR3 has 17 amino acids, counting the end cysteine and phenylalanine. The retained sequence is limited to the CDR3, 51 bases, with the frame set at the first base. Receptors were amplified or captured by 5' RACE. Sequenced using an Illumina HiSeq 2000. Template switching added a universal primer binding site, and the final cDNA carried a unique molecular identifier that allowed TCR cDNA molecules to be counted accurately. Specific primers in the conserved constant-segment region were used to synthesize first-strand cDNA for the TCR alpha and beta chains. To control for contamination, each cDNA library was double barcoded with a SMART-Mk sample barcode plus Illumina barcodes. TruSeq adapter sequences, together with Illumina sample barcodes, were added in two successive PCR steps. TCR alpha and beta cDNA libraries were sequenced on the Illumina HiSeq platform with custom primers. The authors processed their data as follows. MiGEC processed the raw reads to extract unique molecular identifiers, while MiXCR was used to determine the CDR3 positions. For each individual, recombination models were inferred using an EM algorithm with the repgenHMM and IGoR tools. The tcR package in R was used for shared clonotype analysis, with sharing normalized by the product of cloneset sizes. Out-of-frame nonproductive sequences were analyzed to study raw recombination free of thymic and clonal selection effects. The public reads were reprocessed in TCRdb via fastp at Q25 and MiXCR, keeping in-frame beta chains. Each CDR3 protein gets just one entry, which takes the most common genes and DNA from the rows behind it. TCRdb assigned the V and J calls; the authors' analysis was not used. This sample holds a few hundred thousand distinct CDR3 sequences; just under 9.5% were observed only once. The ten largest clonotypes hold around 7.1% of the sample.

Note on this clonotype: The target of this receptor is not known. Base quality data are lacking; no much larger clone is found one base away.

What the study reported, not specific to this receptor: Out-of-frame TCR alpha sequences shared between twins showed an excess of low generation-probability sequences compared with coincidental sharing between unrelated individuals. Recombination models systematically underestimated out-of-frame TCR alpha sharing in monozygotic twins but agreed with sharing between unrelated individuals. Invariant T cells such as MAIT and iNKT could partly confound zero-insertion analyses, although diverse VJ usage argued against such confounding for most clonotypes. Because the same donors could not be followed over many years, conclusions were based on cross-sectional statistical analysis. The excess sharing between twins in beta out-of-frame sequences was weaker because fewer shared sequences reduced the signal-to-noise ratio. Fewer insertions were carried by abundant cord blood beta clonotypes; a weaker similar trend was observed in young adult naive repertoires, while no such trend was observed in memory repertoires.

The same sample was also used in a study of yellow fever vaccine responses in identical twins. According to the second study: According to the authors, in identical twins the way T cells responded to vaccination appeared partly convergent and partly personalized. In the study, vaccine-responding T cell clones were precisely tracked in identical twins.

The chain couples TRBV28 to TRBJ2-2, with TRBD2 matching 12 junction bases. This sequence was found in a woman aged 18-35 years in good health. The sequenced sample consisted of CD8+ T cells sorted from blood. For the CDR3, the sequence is CASSLRPTSGGNGELFF. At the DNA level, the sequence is TGTGCCAGCAGTTTACGGCCGACTAGCGGGGGTAACGGGGAGCTGTTTTTT.